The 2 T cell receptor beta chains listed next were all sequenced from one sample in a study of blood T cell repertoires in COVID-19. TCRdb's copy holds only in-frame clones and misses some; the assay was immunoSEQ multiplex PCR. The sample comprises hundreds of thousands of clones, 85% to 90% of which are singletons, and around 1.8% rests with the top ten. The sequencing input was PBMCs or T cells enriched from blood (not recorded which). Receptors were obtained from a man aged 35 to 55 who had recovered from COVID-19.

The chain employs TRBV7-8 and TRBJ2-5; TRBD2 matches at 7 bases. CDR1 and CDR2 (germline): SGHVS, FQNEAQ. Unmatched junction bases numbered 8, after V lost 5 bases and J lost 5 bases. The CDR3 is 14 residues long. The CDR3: CASSPGGLAETQYF. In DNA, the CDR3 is TGTGCCAGCAGCCCGGGGGGACTCGCGGAGACCCAGTACTTC.

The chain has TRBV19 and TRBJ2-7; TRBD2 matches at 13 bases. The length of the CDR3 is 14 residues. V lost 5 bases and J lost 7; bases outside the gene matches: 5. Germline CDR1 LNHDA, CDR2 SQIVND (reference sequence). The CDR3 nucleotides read TGTGCCAGTAGTGGACTAGCGGGAGTAGATGAGCAGTACTTC. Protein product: CASSGLAGVDEQYF.